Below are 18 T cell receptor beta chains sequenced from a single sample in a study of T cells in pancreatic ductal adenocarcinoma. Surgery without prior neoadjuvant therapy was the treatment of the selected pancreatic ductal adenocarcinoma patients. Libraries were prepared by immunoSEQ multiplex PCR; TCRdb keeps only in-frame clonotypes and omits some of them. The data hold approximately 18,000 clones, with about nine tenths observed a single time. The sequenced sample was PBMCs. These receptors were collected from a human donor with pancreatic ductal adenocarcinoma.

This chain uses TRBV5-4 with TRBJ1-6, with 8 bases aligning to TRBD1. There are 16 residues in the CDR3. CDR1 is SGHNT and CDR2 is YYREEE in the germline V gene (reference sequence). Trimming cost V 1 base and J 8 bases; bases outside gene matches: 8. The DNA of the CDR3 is TGTGCCAGCAGCTTGTTATCCGGGACAGGTGATTCACCCCTCCACTTT. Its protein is CASSLLSGTGDSPLHF. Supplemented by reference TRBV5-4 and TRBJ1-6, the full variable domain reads ETGVTQSPTHLIKTRGQQVTLRCSSQSGHNTVSWYQQALGQGPQFIFQYYREEENGRGNFPPRFSGLQFPNYSSELNVNALELDDSALYLCASSLLSGTGDSPLHFGNGTRLTVT.

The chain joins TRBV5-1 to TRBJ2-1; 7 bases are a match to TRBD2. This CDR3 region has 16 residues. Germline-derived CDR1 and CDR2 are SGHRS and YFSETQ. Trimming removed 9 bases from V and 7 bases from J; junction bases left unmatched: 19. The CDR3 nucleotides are TGCGCCACCCGGGCCGAAAGGGGAGGGGTCGATAATGAGCAGTTCTTC. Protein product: CATRAERGGVDNEQFF.

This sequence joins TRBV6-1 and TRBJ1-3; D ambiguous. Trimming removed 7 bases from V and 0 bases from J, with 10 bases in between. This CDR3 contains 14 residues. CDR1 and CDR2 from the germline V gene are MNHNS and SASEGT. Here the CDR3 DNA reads TGTGCCAGCATGGAGTTCCCCTCTGGAAACACCATATATTTT. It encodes CASMEFPSGNTIYF.

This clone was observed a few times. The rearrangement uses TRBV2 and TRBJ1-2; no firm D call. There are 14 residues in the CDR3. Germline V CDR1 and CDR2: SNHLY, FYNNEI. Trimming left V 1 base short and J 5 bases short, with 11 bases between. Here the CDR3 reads CASSEEVGVYGYTF. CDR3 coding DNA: TGTGCCAGCAGTGAAGAAGTAGGAGTTTATGGCTACACCTTC.

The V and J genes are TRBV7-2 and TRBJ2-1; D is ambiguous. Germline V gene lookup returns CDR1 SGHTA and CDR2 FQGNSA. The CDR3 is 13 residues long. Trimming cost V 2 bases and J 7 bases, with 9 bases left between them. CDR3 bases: TGTGCCAGCAGCTTAATGTCGGGTAATGAGCAGTTCTTC. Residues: CASSLMSGNEQFF.

The CDR3 bases are TGTGCCAGCAGTGAAGACAGGGGCAGAGGCTACACCTTC. Protein product: CASSEDRGRGYTF. The rearrangement links TRBV2 to TRBJ1-2; 7 nucleotides agree with TRBD1. Trimming took 1 base from V and 8 from J; bases not matched to a gene: 4. The CDR3 extends over 13 amino acids. Germline V gene sequence: CDR1 SNHLY, CDR2 FYNNEI.

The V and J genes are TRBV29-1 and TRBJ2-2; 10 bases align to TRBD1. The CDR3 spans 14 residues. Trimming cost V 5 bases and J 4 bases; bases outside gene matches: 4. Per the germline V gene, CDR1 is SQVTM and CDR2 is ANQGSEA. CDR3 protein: CSVSGTGVTGELFF. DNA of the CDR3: TGCAGCGTTTCCGGGACAGGGGTCACCGGGGAGCTGTTTTTT.

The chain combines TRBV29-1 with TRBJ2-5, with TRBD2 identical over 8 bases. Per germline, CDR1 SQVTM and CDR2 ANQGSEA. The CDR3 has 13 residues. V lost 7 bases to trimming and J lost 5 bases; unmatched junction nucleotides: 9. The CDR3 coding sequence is TGCAGCGCGAAGCGGGGGAGTGAGGAGACCCAGTACTTC. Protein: CSAKRGSEETQYF.

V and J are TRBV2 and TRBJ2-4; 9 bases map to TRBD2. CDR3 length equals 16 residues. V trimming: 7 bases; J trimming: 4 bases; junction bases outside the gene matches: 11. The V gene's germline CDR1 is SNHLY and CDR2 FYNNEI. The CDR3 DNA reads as TGTGCCAGCAAACTGGAGCGGGGGGCCGTAAAAAACATTCAGTACTTC. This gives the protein CASKLERGAVKNIQYF.

The DNA for the CDR3 is TGTGCCAGCAGTTTGGACGCGGGCACTGAAGCTTTCTTT. Protein sequence: CASSLDAGTEAFF. This sequence joins TRBV27 and TRBJ1-1, with D unresolved. The CDR3 sequence is 13 residues long. Looked up from germline, CDR1 is MNHEY and CDR2 is SMNVEV (reference sequence). V lost 3 bases, J lost 4 bases, and 9 bases lay in between.

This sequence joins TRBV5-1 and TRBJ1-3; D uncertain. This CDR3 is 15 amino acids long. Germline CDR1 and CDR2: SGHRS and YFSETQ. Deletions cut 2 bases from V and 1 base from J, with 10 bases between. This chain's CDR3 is CASSFGILSGNTIYF. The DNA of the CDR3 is TGCGCCAGCAGCTTCGGGATCTTATCTGGAAACACCATATATTTT.

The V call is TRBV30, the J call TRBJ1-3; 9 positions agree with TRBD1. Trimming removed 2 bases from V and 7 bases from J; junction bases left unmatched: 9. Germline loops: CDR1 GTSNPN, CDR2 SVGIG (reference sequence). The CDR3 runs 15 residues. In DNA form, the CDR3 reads TGTGCCTGGAGTTTGGAGGACAGGGGTAGGAACACCATATATTTT. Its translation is CAWSLEDRGRNTIYF. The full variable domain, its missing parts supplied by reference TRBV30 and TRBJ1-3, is SQTIHQWPATLVQPVGSPLSLECTVEGTSNPNLYWYRQAAGRGLQLLFYSVGIGQISSEVPQNLSASRPQDRQFILSSKKLLLSDSGFYLCAWSLEDRGRNTIYFGEGSWLTVV.

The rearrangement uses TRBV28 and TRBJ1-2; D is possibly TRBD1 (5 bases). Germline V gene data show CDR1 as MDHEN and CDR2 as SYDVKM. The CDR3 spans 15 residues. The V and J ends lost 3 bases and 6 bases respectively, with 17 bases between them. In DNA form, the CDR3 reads TGTGCCAGCAGTTTTCCCGCAGGGTTTTTGAATGGCTACACCTTC. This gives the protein CASSFPAGFLNGYTF.

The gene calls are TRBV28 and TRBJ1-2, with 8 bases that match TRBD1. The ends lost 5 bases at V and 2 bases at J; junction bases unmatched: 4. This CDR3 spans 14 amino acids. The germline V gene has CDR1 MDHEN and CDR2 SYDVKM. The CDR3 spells CASSLPGGNYGYTF. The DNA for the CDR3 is TGTGCCAGCAGTCTCCCAGGGGGCAACTATGGCTACACCTTC.

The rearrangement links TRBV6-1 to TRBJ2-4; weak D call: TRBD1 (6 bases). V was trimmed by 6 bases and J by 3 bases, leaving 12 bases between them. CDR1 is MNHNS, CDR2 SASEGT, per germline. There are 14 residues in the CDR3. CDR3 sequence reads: CASSEQGVKNIQYF. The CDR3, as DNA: TGTGCCAGCAGCGAACAGGGCGTCAAAAACATTCAGTACTTC.

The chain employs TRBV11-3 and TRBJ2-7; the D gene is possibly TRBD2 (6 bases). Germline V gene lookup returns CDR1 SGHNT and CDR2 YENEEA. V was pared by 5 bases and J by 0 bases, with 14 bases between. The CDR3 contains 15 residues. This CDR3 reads CASSGAGPTSYEQYF. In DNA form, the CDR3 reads TGTGCCAGCAGCGGGGCGGGACCGACCTCCTACGAGCAGTACTTC.

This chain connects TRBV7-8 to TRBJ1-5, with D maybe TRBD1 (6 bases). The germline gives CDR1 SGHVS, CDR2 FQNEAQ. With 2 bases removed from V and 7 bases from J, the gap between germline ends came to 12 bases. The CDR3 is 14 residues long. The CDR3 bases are TGTGCCAGCAGCTTACAGGGGTACTGGCAGCCCCAGCATTTT. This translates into CASSLQGYWQPQHF.

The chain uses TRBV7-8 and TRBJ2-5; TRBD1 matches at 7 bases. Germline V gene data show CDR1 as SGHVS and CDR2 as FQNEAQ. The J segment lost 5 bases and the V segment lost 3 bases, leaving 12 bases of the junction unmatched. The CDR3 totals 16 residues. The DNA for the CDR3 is TGTGCCAGCAGCTTTCAACAGGGGAGATACGGGGAGACCCAGTACTTC. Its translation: CASSFQQGRYGETQYF.